This T cell receptor (beta chain) was obtained from a study of blood T cells in healthy people across ages (dated by TCRdb to 2015 to 2017). Study-wide context: In model experiments, template switching captured about one uniquely barcoded TCR beta cDNA molecule for every two T cells. Age-related changes in TCR beta repertoire diversity were measured in the study by deep sequencing normalized with unique cDNA molecular identifiers. Donors were grouped into four age groups: young (average approximately 15 years), middle-aged (39), aged (roughly 62) and long-lived (approximately 78). Two additional independent replicas of 1 million unique cDNA reads from the same blood draw were analyzed for two donors (one aged 18 to 30 and one aged 80 or older). What the work shows at the level of the full study, not this receptor alone: Compared with the aged group, the long-lived group had more naive CD4+ T cells, fewer expanded clones and increased TCR diversity, a pattern suggesting age selection. Estimates of total diversity based on one million sequenced T cells were regarded as lower bounds and as underestimates. As age increased, observed TCR beta diversity per million T cells dropped in a roughly linear way, and a significant reduction was already evident by age 40. Donor CMV infection status was unknown, potentially confounding age-related changes in expanded clonotypes. Observed TCR beta diversity correlated strongly with the percentage of naive T cells measured by flow cytometry. Because profiling used bulk unsorted PBMCs, naive and antigen-experienced compartments could not be compared conclusively.

To prepare the library, 5' RACE was applied. The data were produced on an Illumina HiSeq 2500. A second about 7 to 11 cycle PCR used a sample-barcoded 5' primer and a J-beta primer mix. A template-switch 5' adaptor carrying 12 random nucleotides introduced a unique molecular identifier onto each TCR beta cDNA molecule. Each sample yielded at least 3 million CDR3-containing paired-end reads. First-strand cDNA synthesis was performed from all RNA using the Mint cDNA synthesis kit, with priming by a TRBC-specific oligonucleotide. Following uracil-DNA glycosylase treatment, all cDNA underwent a first 18-cycle PCR with the universal primers M1SS and BC2_uni_R. In the source study's methods: For normalization, 1 million high-quality reads, each with a distinct molecular identifier, were randomly selected from each sample. Reads with shared molecular identifiers were discarded instead of being binned into consensus sequences. MiTCR, run with a Q25 quality threshold and the strictest error-elimination algorithm, handled CDR3 identification, clonotype clustering and error correction. A nonparametric unseen species model using Euler transformation provided a lower-bound estimate of total TCR beta diversity. Through fastp at Q25 and MiXCR, TCRdb rebuilt clones from the public reads, retaining in-frame beta chains. Every CDR3 protein is listed once, alongside the most common genes and DNA of its rows. TCRdb, not the original authors, processed these V and J calls. This sample holds 800,000 to 1,300,000 distinct CDR3 sequences; 20% to 25% were observed only once. The ten biggest clones cover 0.65% to 0.75% of the sample.

For this clonotype: The antigen it binds to is not known. Base qualities are not provided; no much larger clone lies one nucleotide away.

The donors were some 39 Caucasian individuals from Russia, aged about 6 to 100 years, who were systemically healthy. Each donor gave 9 to 10 milliliters of peripheral blood, collected into EDTA-treated Vacutainer tubes. Ficoll-Paque density-gradient centrifugation was used to isolate PBMCs, with at least 6.5 million per sample. Trizol reagent was used to extract total RNA from PBMCs, with at least 6 micrograms per sample. Naive CD45RAhigh/CD27high T cell percentages were measured by flow cytometry on a PBMC aliquot from every donor. V drops 1 base and J drops 2 bases, leaving 8 bases in between. The germline V gene gives CDR1 as SGHRS and CDR2 as YFSETQ. CDR3 length: 14 amino acids, cysteine to phenylalanine. Only the CDR3 DNA stays, 42 bases, in frame from base 1. The data also belong to a second study, concerning T cells of mothers and their children. The second study's authors report: The donors were nine systemically healthy Caucasian individuals, made up of three mothers and their six children. cDNA synthesis used all of the extracted RNA, with roughly 1.6 ug of RNA in each 15 ul reaction. In the second PCR, sample barcodes and 2-4 random nucleotides were introduced via the M1S primer. More than 8.5 million TCR beta CDR3 reads were obtained from each mother, and some 3.2 million reads were obtained from each child. Thymic selection shapes the output of TCR recombination in a similar way in related and unrelated pairs, and inherited differences have a minor effect. Normalized repertoire overlap in related mother-child pairs was always slightly higher than in unrelated mother-child pairs, but the difference was never significant. No persistent microchimeric T cell clones were found, with a detection sensitivity of roughly 99 clones per million clonotypes. In the study, deep NGS was used to compare the TCR beta repertoires of mothers and children, and features distinguishing related mother-child pairs from unrelated individuals were sought. Mothers averaged roughly 40 +/- 4 years of age and children averaged around 10 +/- 4 years. After adapter ligation was performed with NEBNext reagents, the libraries were sequenced on an Illumina HiSeq 2000 with 100+100 nt paired-end reads. To prevent cross-contamination, the mother and child libraries were prepared a month apart and were sequenced in separate runs. For each donor, between about 500,000 and 2,000,000 distinct TCR beta clonotypes were identified. Naive TCR beta clonotypes were estimated from low-frequency clonotypes matched to each donor's FACS-determined naive share, without sorting.

This clonotype was sampled from a girl aged 2 to 10 in good health. The sequencing sample was made of blood. The chain is made from TRBV5-1 and TRBJ2-3, with no confident D gene call. CDR3 region: CASSLTAATDTQYF. DNA sequence: TGCGCCAGCAGCTTGACGGCGGCCACAGATACGCAGTATTTT.